This TCR beta chain appears in the sequencing data of a study of T cell repertoires in cytomegalovirus infection (dated 2019 in TCRdb). Background for the entire study: The peptide stimulations were aimed at well-studied HLA-B-restricted epitopes as well as recently identified HLA-C-restricted CMV epitopes, whose presentation resists viral immunomodulation. Because public TCR beta signatures pointed to carriage of CMV infection together with the matching HLA type, the HLA type of each donor mattered for the analysis. General conclusions and limits of the study: The ex vivo response was dominated by HLA-C-restricted CMV-specific TCR beta clonotypes, and the single most frequent clonotype in two of eight donors was supplied by these HLA-C-restricted clonotypes. In both this cohort and an independent roughly 330-donor cohort, the cumulative frequency of public TCR beta family members distinguished carriers of CMV infection plus the relevant HLA type.

Via the germline V gene, CDR1 is KGHSH and CDR2 LQKENI. Deletion took 2 bases off V and 0 bases off J, with a span of 17 bases between the germline ends. From cysteine to phenylalanine, the CDR3 is 18 amino acids long. The DNA shown is the 54-base CDR3, in frame from base 1. The treatment or condition label, as the study defines it: in vitro stimulation with specific CMV peptide epitopes to enrich CMV-specific T cells. The listed sequencing device is Illumina HiSeq 1500. TCRdb itself trimmed the public reads at Q25 with fastp, ran MiXCR and retained productive beta chains. Under each unique CDR3 protein, matching rows form one entry showing the most common genes and DNA. The sample contains over 250,000 distinct CDR3 sequences, roughly a fifth of them found a single time. The ten most abundant clones make up approximately 20% of the sample. Regarding this clonotype: Its target antigen remains unknown. Base qualities are not at hand, and no much larger clone is one base apart.

The sample was cultured PBMCs, taken from culture after CMV antigen stimulation. The clonotype was recovered from a human donor in good health (CMV status not recorded). Some clones in this sample may be carry-over from other donors' samples. The V and J segments used are TRBV18 and TRBJ1-5; too little of a D gene remains to name it. For the CDR3, the sequence is CASSPAGMGYYSNQPQHF. DNA sequence: TGTGCCAGCTCACCAGCCGGGATGGGATATTATAGCAATCAGCCCCAGCATTTT.